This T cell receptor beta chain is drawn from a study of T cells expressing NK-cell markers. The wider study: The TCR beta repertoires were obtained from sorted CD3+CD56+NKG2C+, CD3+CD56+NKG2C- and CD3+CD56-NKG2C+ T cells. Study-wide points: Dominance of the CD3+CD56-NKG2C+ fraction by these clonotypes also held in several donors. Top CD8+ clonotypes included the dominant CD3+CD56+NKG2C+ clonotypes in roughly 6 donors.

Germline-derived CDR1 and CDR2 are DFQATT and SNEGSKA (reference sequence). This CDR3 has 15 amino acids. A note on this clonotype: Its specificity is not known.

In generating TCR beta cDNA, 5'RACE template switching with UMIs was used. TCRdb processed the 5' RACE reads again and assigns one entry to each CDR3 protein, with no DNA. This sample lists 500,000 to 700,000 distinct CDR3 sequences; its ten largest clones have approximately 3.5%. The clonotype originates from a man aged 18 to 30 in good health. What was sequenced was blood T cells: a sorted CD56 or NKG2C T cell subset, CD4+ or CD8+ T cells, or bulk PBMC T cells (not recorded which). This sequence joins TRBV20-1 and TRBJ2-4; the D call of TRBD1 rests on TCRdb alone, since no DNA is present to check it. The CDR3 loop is CSARDRVGGPSIQYF.